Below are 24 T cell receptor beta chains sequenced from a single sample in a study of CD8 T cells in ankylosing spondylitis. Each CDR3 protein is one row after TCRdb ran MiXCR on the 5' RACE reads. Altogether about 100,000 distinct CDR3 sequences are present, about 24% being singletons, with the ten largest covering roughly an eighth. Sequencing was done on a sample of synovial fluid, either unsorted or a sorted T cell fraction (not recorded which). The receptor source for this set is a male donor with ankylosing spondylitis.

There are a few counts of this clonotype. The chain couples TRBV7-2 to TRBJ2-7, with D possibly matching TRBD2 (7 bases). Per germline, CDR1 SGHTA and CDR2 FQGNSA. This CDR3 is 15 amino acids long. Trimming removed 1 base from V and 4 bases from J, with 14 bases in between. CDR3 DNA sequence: TGTGCCAGCAGCTTAGGGCAGGGAGGGGGTTACGAGCAGTACTTC. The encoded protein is CASSLGQGGGYEQYF.

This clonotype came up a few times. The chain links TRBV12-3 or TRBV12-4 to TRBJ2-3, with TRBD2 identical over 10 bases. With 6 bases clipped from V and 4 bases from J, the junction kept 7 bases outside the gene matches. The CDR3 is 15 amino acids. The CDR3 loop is CASRSSGSQSDTQYF. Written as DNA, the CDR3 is TGTGCCAGCAGGTCTAGCGGGAGTCAGTCAGATACGCAGTATTTT.

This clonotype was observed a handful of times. The CDR3 DNA reads TGTGCCAGCAGTTTGGGACAGAACCTAGATCCTGGCACAGATACGCAGTATTTT. Translating it yields CASSLGQNLDPGTDTQYF. The gene calls are TRBV12-3 or TRBV12-4 and TRBJ2-3, with 7 bases identical to TRBD1. The CDR3 loop spans 18 amino acids. V shed 3 bases and J 1 base; nucleotides not matched to a gene: 13.

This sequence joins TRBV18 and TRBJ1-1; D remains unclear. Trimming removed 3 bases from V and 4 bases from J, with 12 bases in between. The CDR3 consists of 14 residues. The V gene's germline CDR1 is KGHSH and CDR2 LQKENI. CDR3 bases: TGTGCCAGCTCACCGTCGGCAGAGGGCACTGAAGCTTTCTTT. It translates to CASSPSAEGTEAFF.

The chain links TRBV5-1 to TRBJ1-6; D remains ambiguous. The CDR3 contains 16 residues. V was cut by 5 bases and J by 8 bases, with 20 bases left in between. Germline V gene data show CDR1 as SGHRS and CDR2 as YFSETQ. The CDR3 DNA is TGCGCCAGCAGTCCTCGCGGGCCAACCAACGATTCACCCCTCCACTTT. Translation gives CASSPRGPTNDSPLHF.

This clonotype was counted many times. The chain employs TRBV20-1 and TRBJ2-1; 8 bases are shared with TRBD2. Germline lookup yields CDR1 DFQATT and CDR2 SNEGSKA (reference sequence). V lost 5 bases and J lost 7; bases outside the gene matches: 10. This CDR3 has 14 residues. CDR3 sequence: CSAFSREVGNEQFF. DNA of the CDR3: TGCAGTGCTTTCTCGCGGGAGGTGGGGAATGAGCAGTTCTTC.

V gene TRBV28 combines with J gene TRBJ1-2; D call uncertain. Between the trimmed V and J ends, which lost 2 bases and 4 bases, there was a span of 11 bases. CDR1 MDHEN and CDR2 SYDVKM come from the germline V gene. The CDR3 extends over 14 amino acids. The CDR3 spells CASSLPRNLYGYTF. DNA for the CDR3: TGTGCCAGCAGTTTACCCCGGAATCTCTATGGCTACACCTTC.

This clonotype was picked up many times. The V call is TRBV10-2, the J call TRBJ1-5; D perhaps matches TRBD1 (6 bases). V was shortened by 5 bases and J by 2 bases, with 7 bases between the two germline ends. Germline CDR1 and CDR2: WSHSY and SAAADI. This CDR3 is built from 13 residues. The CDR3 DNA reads TGCGCCAGCAGTAGGACAGGCAATCAGCCCCAGCATTTT. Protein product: CASSRTGNQPQHF.

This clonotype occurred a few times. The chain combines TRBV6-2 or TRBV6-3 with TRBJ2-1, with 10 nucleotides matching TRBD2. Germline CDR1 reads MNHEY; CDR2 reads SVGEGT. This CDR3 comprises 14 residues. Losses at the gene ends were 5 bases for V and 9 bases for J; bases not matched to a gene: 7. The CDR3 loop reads CASSLAGDYGEQFF. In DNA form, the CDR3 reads TGTGCCAGCAGTCTAGCGGGAGATTATGGTGAGCAGTTCTTC.

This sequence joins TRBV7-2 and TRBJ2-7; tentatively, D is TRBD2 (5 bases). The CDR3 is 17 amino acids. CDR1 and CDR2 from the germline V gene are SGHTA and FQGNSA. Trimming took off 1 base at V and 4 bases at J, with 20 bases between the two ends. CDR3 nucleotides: TGTGCCAGCAGCTTAGTAGTAGGGTACTCTCCGGGGTACGAGCAGTACTTC. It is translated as CASSLVVGYSPGYEQYF.

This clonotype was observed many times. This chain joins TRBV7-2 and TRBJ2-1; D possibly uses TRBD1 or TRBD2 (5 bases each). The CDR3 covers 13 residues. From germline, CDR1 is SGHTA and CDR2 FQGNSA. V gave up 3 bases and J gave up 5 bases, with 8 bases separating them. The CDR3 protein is CASSLGVNNEQFF. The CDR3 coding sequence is TGTGCCAGCAGCTTGGGGGTTAACAATGAGCAGTTCTTC.

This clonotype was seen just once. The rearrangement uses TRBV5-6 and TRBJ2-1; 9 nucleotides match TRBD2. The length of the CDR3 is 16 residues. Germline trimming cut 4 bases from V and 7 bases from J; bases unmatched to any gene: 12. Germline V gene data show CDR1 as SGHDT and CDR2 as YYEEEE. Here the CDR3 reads CASSRMGGRGFNEQFF. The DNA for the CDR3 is TGTGCCAGCAGCAGAATGGGCGGGAGGGGGTTTAATGAGCAGTTCTTC.

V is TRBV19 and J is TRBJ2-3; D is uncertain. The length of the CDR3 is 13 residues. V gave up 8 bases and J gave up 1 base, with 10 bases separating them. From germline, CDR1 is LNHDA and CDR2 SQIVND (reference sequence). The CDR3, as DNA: TGTGCCAGTTTGGATTGGCGCACAGATACGCAGTATTTT. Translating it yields CASLDWRTDTQYF.

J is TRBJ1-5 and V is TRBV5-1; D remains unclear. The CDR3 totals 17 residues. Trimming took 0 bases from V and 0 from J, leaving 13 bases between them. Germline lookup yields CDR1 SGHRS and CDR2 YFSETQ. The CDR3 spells CASSLGGDLYSNQPQHF. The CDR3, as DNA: TGCGCCAGCAGCTTGGGTGGAGACCTGTATAGCAATCAGCCCCAGCATTTT. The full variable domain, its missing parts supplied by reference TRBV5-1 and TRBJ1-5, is KAGVTQTPRYLIKTRGQQVTLSCSPISGHRSVSWYQQTPGQGLQFLFEYFSETQRNKGNFPGRFSGRQFSNSRSEMNVSTLELGDSALYLCASSLGGDLYSNQPQHFGDGTRLSIL.

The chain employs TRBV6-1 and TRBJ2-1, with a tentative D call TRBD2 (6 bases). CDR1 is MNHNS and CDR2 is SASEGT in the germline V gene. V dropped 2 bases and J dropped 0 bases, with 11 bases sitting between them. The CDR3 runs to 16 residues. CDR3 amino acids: CASSEWDLSSYNEQFF. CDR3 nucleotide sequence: TGTGCCAGCAGTGAATGGGACTTAAGCTCCTACAATGAGCAGTTCTTC.

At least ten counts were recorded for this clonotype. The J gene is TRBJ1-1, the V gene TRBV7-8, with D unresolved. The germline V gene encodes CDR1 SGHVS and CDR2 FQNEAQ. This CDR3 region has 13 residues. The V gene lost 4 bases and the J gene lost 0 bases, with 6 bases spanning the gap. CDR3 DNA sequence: TGTGCCAGCAGCTCCACAGTGAACACTGAAGCTTTCTTT. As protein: CASSSTVNTEAFF.

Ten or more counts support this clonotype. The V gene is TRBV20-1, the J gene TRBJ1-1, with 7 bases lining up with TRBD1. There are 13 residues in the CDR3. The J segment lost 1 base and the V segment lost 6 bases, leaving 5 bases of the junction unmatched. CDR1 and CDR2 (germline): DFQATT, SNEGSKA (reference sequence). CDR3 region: CSARGGGNTEAFF. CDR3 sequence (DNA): TGCAGTGCCAGGGGGGGAGGGAACACTGAAGCTTTCTTT.

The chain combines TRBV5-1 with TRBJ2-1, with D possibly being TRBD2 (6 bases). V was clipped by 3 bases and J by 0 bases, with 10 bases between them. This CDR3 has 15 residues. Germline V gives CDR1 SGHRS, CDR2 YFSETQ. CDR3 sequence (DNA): TGCGCCAGCAGCTACGGGGGTAGCTCCTACAATGAGCAGTTCTTC. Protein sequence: CASSYGGSSYNEQFF.

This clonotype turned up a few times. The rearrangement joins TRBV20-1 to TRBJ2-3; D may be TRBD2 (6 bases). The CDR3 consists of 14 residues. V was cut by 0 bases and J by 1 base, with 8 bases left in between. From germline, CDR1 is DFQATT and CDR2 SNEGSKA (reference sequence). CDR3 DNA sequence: TGCAGTGCTAGAGATAGCGGACGCACAGATACGCAGTATTTT. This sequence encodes CSARDSGRTDTQYF.

CDR3: CSARGPGQGPANEKLFF. Here the CDR3 DNA reads TGCAGTGCTAGGGGCCCCGGACAGGGGCCGGCTAATGAAAAACTGTTTTTT. The chain links TRBV20-1 to TRBJ1-4, with 9 nucleotides matching TRBD1. CDR3 length: 17 amino acids. V shed 3 bases, J shed 3 bases, and the junction held 11 bases outside the gene matches. Germline values: CDR1 DFQATT, CDR2 SNEGSKA (reference sequence).

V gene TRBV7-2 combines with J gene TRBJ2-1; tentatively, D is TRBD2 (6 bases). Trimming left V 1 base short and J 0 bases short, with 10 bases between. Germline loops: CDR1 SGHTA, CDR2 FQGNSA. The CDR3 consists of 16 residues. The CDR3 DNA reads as TGTGCCAGCAGCTTAGATTTCGGGAGCTCCTACAATGAGCAGTTCTTC. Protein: CASSLDFGSSYNEQFF.

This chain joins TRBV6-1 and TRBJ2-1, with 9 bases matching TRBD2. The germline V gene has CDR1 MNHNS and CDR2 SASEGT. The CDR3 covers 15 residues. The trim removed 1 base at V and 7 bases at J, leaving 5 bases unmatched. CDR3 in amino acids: CASSEGSSGKNEQFF. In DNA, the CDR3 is TGTGCCAGCAGTGAAGGGTCTAGCGGGAAGAATGAGCAGTTCTTC.

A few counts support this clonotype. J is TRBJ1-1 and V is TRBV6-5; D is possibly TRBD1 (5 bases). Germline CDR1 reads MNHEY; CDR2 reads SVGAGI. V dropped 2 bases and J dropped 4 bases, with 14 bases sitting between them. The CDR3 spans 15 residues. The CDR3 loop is CASSYTLGGGTEAFF. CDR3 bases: TGTGCCAGCAGTTACACCCTCGGGGGGGGCACTGAAGCTTTCTTT.

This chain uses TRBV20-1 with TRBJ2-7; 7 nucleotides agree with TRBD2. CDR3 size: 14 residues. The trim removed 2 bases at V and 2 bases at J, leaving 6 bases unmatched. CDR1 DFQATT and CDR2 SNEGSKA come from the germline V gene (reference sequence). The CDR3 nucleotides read TGCAGTGCTAGACCGGGAGGCAGGACCTACGAGCAGTACTTC. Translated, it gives CSARPGGRTYEQYF.